This T cell receptor beta chain came from a study of CD8 T cells in ankylosing spondylitis. This clonotype was counted ten times or more. Its target is unknown. Points from the study as a whole: It appeared that ankylosing spondylitis blood was characterized by a TCR beta motif of seven or eight highly homologous variants. Matched ankylosing spondylitis synovial fluid reportedly contained a significantly enriched population of disease-linked clones. Clones linked to the disease showed a CD8+ phenotype. They occurred at relatively low frequencies in peripheral blood.

There are 14 residues in the CDR3. Per germline, CDR1 SGHVS and CDR2 FQNEAQ. The V gene lost 3 bases and the J gene lost 0 bases, with 6 bases spanning the gap. 5'-RACE, quantitative and with molecular barcodes, yielded the TCR beta libraries. Using its own MiXCR run on the 5' RACE reads, TCRdb lists one record per CDR3 protein. The profile shows over 700,000 distinct CDR3 sequences, around a fifth of them singletons. Sequenced: blood, either unsorted or a sorted T cell fraction (not recorded which). This sequence joins TRBV7-8 and TRBJ1-5, with D unresolved. The TCR comes from a male donor with ankylosing spondylitis. CDR3 bases: TGTGCCAGCAGCTTCCAAATTAGCAATCAGCCCCAGCATTTT. As protein: CASSFQISNQPQHF.